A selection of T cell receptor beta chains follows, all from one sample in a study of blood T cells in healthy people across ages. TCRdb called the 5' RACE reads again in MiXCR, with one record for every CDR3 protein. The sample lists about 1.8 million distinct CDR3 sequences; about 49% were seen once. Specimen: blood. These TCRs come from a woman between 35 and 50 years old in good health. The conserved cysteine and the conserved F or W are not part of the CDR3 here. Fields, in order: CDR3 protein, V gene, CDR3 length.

CDR3: STTGLAGSIDTQY
V: TRBV29-1
length: 13

CDR3: ASMALETQY
V: TRBV6-6
length: 9

CDR3: ATSWGGRGGEQF
V: TRBV24-1
length: 12

CDR3: ASSPRLADSNEQF
V: TRBV11-3
length: 13

CDR3: ASTEQGVSYEQY
V: TRBV25-1
length: 12

CDR3: ASSYGGQAKDTQY
V: TRBV6-6
length: 13

CDR3: ASSQGVNSGYT
V: TRBV13
length: 11

CDR3: ASSYVAGDTDTQY
V: TRBV6-2/TRBV6-3
length: 13

CDR3: ASSFEAAYEQY
V: TRBV5-1
length: 11

CDR3: ASSFSAAHGYT
V: TRBV6-6
length: 11

CDR3: SAGRDYQETQY
V: TRBV20-1
length: 11

CDR3: ASSEVPLIEQF
V: TRBV2
length: 11

CDR3: ASSYFVLHPLH
V: TRBV6-2/TRBV6-3
length: 11

CDR3: ASFPGGAGLAGFEQY
V: TRBV6-1
length: 15

CDR3: ASSQDRLAGGPRQF
V: TRBV4-2
length: 14

CDR3: ASSPSLRQGDEQF
V: TRBV18
length: 13

CDR3: ASSLDMGGEQF
V: TRBV5-1
length: 11

CDR3: ASGEAPSGYT
V: TRBV28
length: 10

CDR3: ASRAVIPDTQY
V: TRBV28
length: 11

CDR3: ASSLMGRVNQETQY
V: TRBV3-1
length: 14

CDR3: ASSLSEVGSGEQY
V: TRBV27
length: 13

CDR3: SAILGGSTDTQY
V: TRBV20-1
length: 12

CDR3: SVPGLAPDTQY
V: TRBV29-1
length: 11

CDR3: ASSNDRDKNTEAF
V: TRBV7-6
length: 13

CDR3: ASRRSGGGCGYT
V: TRBV28
length: 12

CDR3: SARELSYGYT
V: TRBV20-1
length: 10

CDR3: SVVAWVRDRNYGYT
V: TRBV29-1
length: 14

CDR3: ASSLRENGSYGYT
V: TRBV7-2
length: 13

CDR3: ASSPPTGIDQPQL
V: TRBV18
length: 13

CDR3: ASSLWVASADTQY
V: TRBV28
length: 13

CDR3: SAREWTGRGYGYT
V: TRBV20-1
length: 13

CDR3: ASSLAASGRGEQF
V: TRBV12-3/TRBV12-4
length: 13

CDR3: SVNRVETQY
V: TRBV29-1
length: 9

CDR3: ASSPLPGQGFEQY
V: TRBV5-1
length: 13

CDR3: ASSSMGQGGNEQF
V: TRBV5-5
length: 13

CDR3: ASSQDPAATNEKLF
V: TRBV4-3
length: 14